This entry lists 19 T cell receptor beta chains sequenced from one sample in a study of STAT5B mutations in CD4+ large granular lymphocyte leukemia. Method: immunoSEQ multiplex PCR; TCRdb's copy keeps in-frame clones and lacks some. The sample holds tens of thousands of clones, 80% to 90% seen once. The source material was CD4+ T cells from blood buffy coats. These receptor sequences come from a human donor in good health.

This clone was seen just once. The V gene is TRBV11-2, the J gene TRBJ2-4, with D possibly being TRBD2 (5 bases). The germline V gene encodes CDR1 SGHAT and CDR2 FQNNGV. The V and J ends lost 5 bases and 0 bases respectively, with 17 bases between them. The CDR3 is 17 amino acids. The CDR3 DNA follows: TGTGCCAGCAGCATCCCGGGCCGTGCGGGAGCCAAAAACATTCAGTACTTC. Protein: CASSIPGRAGAKNIQYF.

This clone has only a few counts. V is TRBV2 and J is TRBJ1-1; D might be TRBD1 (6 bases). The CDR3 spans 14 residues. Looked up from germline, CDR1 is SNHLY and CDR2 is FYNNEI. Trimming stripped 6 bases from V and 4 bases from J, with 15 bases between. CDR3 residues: CASSPEGGPTEAFF. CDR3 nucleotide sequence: TGTGCCAGCAGCCCGGAGGGGGGGCCCACTGAAGCTTTCTTT.

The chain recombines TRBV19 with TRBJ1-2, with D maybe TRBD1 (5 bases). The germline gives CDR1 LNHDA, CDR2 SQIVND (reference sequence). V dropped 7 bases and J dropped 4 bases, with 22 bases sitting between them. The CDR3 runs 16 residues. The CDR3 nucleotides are TGTGCCAGTATTCCTTCCGGAGAGCAGGGAGGCTATGGCTACACCTTC. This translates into CASIPSGEQGGYGYTF.

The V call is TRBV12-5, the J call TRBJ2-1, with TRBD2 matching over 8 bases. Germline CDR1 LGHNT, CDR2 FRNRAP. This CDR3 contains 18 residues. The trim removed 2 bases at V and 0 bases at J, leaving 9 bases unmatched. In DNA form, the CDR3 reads TGTGCTAGTGGTTTGTCTCTCGTTAGCGGGAACTCCTACAATGAGCAGTTCTTC. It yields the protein CASGLSLVSGNSYNEQFF.

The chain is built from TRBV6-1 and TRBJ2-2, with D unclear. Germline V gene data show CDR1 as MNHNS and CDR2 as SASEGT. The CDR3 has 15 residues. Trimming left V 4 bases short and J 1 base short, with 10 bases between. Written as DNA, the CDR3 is TGTGCCAGCAGTGCCTTGCTGAGGAACACCGGGGAGCTGTTTTTT. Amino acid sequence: CASSALLRNTGELFF.

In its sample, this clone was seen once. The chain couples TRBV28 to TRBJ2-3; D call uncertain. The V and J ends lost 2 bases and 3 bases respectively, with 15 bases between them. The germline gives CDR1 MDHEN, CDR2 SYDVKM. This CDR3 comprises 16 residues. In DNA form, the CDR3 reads TGTGCCAGCAGTTTACCCCTTGGGCTAGGTACAGATACGCAGTATTTT. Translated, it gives CASSLPLGLGTDTQYF.

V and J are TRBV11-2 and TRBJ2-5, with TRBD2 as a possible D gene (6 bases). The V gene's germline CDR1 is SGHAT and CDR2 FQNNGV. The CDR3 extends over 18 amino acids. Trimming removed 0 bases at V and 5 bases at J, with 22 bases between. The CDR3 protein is CASSLERGWFILGETQYF. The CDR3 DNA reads TGTGCCAGCAGCTTAGAACGGGGGTGGTTTATCTTGGGGGAGACCCAGTACTTC.

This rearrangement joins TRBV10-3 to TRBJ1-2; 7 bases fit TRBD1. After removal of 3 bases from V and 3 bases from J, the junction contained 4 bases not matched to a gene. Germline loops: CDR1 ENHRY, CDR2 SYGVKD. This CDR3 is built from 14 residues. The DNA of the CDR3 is TGTGCCATCAGTGACCCAACAGGGGACTATGGCTACACCTTC. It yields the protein CAISDPTGDYGYTF.

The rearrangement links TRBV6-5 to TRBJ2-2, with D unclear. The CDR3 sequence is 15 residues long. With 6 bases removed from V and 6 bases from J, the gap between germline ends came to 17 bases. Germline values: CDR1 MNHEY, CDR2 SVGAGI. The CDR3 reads CASRIQGLNPGELFF. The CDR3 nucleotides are TGTGCCAGCAGGATACAAGGTTTAAACCCCGGGGAGCTGTTTTTT.

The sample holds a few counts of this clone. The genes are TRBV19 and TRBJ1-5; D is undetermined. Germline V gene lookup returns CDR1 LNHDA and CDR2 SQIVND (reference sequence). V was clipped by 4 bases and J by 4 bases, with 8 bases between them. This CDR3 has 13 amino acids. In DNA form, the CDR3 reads TGTGCCAGTAGTAAACAGACAAATCAGCCCCAGCATTTT. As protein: CASSKQTNQPQHF. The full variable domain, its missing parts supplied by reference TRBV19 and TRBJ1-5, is DGGITQSPKYLFRKEGQNVTLSCEQNLNHDAMYWYRQDPGQGLRLIYYSQIVNDFQKGDIAEGYSVSREKKESFPLTVTSAQKNPTAFYLCASSKQTNQPQHFGDGTRLSIL.

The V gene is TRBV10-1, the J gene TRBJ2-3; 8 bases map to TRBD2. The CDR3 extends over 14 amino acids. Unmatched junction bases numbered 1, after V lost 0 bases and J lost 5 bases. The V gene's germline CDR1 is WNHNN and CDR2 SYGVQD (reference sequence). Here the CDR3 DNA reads TGCGCCAGCAGTGAGTCGGCGGGAGGAGATACGCAGTATTTT. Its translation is CASSESAGGDTQYF.

This CDR3 reads CASSPNTGVGGYTF. The CDR3 bases are TGCGCCAGCAGCCCGAACACAGGGGTTGGTGGCTACACCTTC. This chain joins TRBV5-1 and TRBJ1-2, with 7 bases that match TRBD1. The CDR3 loop spans 14 amino acids. The germline V gene has CDR1 SGHRS and CDR2 YFSETQ. V lost 4 bases, J lost 7 bases, and 10 bases stayed unmatched.

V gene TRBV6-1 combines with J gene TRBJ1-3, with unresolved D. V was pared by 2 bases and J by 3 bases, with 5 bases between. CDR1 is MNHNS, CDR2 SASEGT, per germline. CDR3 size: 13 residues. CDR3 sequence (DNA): TGTGCCAGCAGTGAAATGTATGGAAACACCATATATTTT. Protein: CASSEMYGNTIYF.

This CDR3 reads CASSWPSGSNEQFF. In DNA, the CDR3 is TGTGCCAGCAGTTGGCCTAGCGGGAGCAATGAGCAGTTCTTC. The J gene is TRBJ2-1, the V gene TRBV25-1; 10 nucleotides agree with TRBD2. This CDR3 has 14 residues. V dropped 5 bases and J dropped 6; count of bases not matched to a gene: 4. From germline, CDR1 is MGHDK and CDR2 SYGVNS.

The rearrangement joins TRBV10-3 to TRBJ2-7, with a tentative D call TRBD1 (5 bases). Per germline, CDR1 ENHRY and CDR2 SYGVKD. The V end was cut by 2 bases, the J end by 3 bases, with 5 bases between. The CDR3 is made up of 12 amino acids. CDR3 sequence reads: CAISETGYEQYF. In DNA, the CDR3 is TGTGCCATCAGTGAGACAGGCTACGAGCAGTACTTC.

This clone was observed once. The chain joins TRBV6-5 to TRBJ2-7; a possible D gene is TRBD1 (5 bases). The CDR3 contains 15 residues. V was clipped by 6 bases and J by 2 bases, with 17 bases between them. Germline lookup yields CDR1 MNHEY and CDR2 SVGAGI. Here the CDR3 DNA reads TGTGCCAGCAGCTCCCCTGCCAGGGTCACCTACGAGCAGTACTTC. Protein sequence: CASSSPARVTYEQYF.

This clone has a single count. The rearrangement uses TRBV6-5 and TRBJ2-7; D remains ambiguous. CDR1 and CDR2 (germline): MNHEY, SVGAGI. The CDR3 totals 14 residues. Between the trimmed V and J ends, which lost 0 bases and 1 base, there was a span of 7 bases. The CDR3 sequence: CASSYSSFSYEQYF. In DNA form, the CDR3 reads TGTGCCAGCAGTTACTCGTCGTTTTCCTACGAGCAGTACTTC.

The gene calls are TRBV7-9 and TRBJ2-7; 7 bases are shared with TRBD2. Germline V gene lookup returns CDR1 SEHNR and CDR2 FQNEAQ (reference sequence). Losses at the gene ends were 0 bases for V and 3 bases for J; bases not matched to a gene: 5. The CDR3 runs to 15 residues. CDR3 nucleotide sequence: TGTGCCAGCAGCTTAGCGGGAGGGCCGATCTACGAGCAGTACTTC. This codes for CASSLAGGPIYEQYF.

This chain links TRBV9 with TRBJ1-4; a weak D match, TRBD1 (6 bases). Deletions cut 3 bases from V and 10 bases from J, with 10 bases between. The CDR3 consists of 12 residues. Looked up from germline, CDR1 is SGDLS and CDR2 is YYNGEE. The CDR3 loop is CASSARGGKLFF. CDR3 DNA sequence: TGTGCCAGCAGCGCTCGAGGGGGAAAACTGTTTTTT. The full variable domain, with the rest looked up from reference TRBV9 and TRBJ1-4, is DSGVTQTPKHLITATGQRVTLRCSPRSGDLSVYWYQQSLDQGLQFLIQYYNGEERAKGNILERFSAQQFPDLHSELNLSSLELGDSALYFCASSARGGKLFFGSGTQLSVL.